Listed here are 26 T cell receptor beta chains from one sample, sequenced in a study of shared clonotypes between healthy human individuals. Clones were sequenced by immunoSEQ multiplex PCR, and TCRdb holds only the in-frame ones, with some missing. Of roughly 2.5 million clones in the sample, over 85% were seen once. Material: naive CD4+ T cells sorted from blood. Subset indicated: CD45RA+ positively selected. These receptors were taken from a man aged 18 to 30 in good health.

This clone was observed a single time. The CDR3 region is CASSAGLMETQYF. Here the CDR3 DNA reads TGTGCCAGTAGTGCAGGACTAATGGAGACCCAGTACTTC. The rearrangement links TRBV19 to TRBJ2-5; D may be TRBD2 (6 bases). Trimming cost V 5 bases and J 5 bases, with 12 bases left between them. The CDR3 has 13 amino acids. CDR1 is LNHDA, CDR2 SQIVND, per germline (reference sequence).

The chain uses TRBV2 and TRBJ2-7, with D perhaps matching TRBD2 (5 bases). This CDR3 has 11 residues. Germline CDR1 reads SNHLY; CDR2 reads FYNNEI. V lost 5 bases, J lost 7 bases, and 9 bases lay in between. The CDR3 region is CASSREWEQYF. In DNA form, the CDR3 reads TGTGCCAGCAGTAGGGAGTGGGAGCAGTACTTC.

The chain combines TRBV18 with TRBJ2-1; TRBD1 aligns across 7 bases. The junction had 8 bases not matched to a gene; V was cut back by 2 bases and J by 7 bases. Germline V lookup: CDR1 KGHSH, CDR2 LQKENI. The length of the CDR3 is 15 residues. CDR3 sequence (DNA): TGTGCCAGCTCACCAATTAGGGACAGCCCTAATGAGCAGTTCTTC. Its translation: CASSPIRDSPNEQFF.

V is TRBV27 and J is TRBJ2-7; 10 positions match TRBD1. CDR3 length: 13 residues. CDR1 is MNHEY and CDR2 is SMNVEV in the germline V gene (reference sequence). V lost 8 bases and J lost 3; bases outside the gene matches: 4. The CDR3 DNA follows: TGTGCCAGCGGTCGGACAGGGGGCTACGAGCAGTACTTC. Residues: CASGRTGGYEQYF.

The chain uses TRBV21-1 and TRBJ1-2; the DNA was not used to check the table's D call, TRBD1. TRBV21-1 is a pseudogene locus. The CDR3 covers 14 residues. CDR3 sequence reads: CASSHRGSIYGYTF. CDR3 bases: TGTGCCAGCAGTCACAGGGGTTCCATCTATGGCTACACCTTC.

The chain combines TRBV5-5 with TRBJ2-7; 11 positions agree with TRBD1. The CDR3 length is 15 residues. Germline-derived CDR1 and CDR2 are SGHKS and YYEKEE (reference sequence). Trimming took 2 bases from V and 3 from J; bases not matched to a gene: 4. CDR3 sequence: CASSLGQGAVYEQYF. The CDR3 coding sequence is TGTGCCAGCAGCTTAGGACAGGGGGCGGTCTACGAGCAGTACTTC.

The rearrangement joins TRBV19 to TRBJ1-6; perhaps TRBD1 as D (6 bases). This CDR3 has 15 residues. CDR1 and CDR2 (germline): LNHDA, SQIVND (reference sequence). V was pared by 4 bases and J by 7 bases, with 14 bases between. This CDR3 is CASSRGGSANSPLHF. The CDR3 coding sequence is TGTGCCAGTAGTAGAGGGGGGTCCGCGAATTCACCCCTCCACTTT.

This rearrangement joins TRBV10-3 to TRBJ2-3; a possible D gene is TRBD2 (6 bases). The CDR3 is 19 amino acids. V was clipped by 2 bases and J by 4 bases, with 25 bases between them. Germline assignment: CDR1 ENHRY and CDR2 SYGVKD. CDR3 amino acids: CAISEGVGGRAGSPDTQYF. The CDR3 DNA reads TGTGCCATCAGTGAGGGCGTGGGGGGTCGGGCAGGGTCCCCAGATACGCAGTATTTT.

This chain joins TRBV5-5 and TRBJ1-1, with D perhaps TRBD1 (6 bases). The ends were cut back, 0 bases at V and 8 bases at J, with 14 bases in the middle. The CDR3 consists of 14 residues. Germline loops: CDR1 SGHKS, CDR2 YYEKEE (reference sequence). The CDR3 protein is CASSLGWGATEAFF. The CDR3 bases are TGTGCCAGCAGCTTGGGTTGGGGGGCGACCGAAGCTTTCTTT.

The rearrangement links TRBV7-9 to TRBJ2-6; D is ambiguous. Germline values: CDR1 SEHNR, CDR2 FQNEAQ (reference sequence). Deletions cut 5 bases from V and 2 bases from J, with 13 bases between. The CDR3 length is 16 residues. This CDR3 reads CASSPRLFPGANVLTF. In DNA, the CDR3 is TGTGCCAGCAGCCCCCGACTTTTTCCTGGGGCCAACGTCCTGACTTTC.

The genes are TRBV5-6 and TRBJ2-3; no clear D. Trimming removed 0 bases at V and 0 bases at J, with 14 bases between. The CDR3 consists of 17 residues. Germline V lookup: CDR1 SGHDT, CDR2 YYEEEE. CDR3 in amino acids: CASSLVGRASSTDTQYF. CDR3 nucleotides: TGTGCCAGCAGCTTGGTCGGCCGGGCCTCTAGCACAGATACGCAGTATTTT.

The chain links TRBV6-5 to TRBJ1-1; D perhaps matches TRBD1 (5 bases). This CDR3 is 14 amino acids long. Deletions cut 2 bases from V and 8 bases from J, with 15 bases between. The V gene's germline CDR1 is MNHEY and CDR2 SVGAGI. CDR3 sequence reads: CASSYNLRGSEAFF. Written as DNA, the CDR3 is TGTGCCAGCAGTTACAATCTTAGGGGCAGCGAAGCTTTCTTT.

The J gene is TRBJ2-6, the V gene TRBV18; 7 bases are a match to TRBD1. Germline V gene lookup returns CDR1 KGHSH and CDR2 LQKENI. Trimming took 3 bases from V and 0 from J; bases not matched to a gene: 8. This CDR3 region has 18 residues. Written as DNA, the CDR3 is TGTGCCAGCTCACCTGGGACAGTCTCGATCTCTGGGGCCAACGTCCTGACTTTC. Its translation is CASSPGTVSISGANVLTF.

The chain employs TRBV9 and TRBJ2-5; TRBD2 aligns across 7 bases. Germline loops: CDR1 SGDLS, CDR2 YYNGEE. V was clipped by 0 bases and J by 2 bases; unmatched bases: 16. The CDR3 is 19 residues long. The CDR3 DNA sequence: TGTGCCAGCAGCGTAGGGGGAACCACGGGACGCGGGGGTCAAGAGACCCAGTACTTC. Translation gives CASSVGGTTGRGGQETQYF.

This clone was recorded only once. DNA for the CDR3: TGTGCCAGCAGCTCGCAAACACCTGGAAACACCATATATTTT. Amino acids: CASSSQTPGNTIYF. This chain connects TRBV5-5 to TRBJ1-3; no clear D gene. The CDR3 has 14 residues. Germline V CDR1 and CDR2: SGHKS, YYEKEE (reference sequence). Trimming took off 3 bases at V and 2 bases at J, with 9 bases between the two ends.

About this clone: The same CDR3 arises from other DNA sequences in this sample as well. J is TRBJ1-3 and V is TRBV30; TRBD1 matches at 8 bases. CDR1 and CDR2 (germline): GTSNPN, SVGIG (reference sequence). The CDR3 covers 15 residues. Trimming cost V 2 bases and J 0 bases; bases outside gene matches: 3. The CDR3 loop reads CAWSRTGTSGNTIYF. The CDR3 coding sequence is TGTGCCTGGAGTCGGACAGGGACCTCTGGAAACACCATATATTTT.

With regard to this clone: Other DNA variants within this sample encode the same CDR3. V gene TRBV30 combines with J gene TRBJ1-1, with unresolved D. Germline CDR1 reads GTSNPN; CDR2 reads SVGIG (reference sequence). The V and J ends lost 0 bases and 1 base respectively, with 6 bases between them. This CDR3 region has 13 residues. DNA of the CDR3: TGTGCCTGGAGTGTCAGGCGGAACACTGAAGCTTTCTTT. Protein product: CAWSVRRNTEAFF.

V usage is TRBV27 and J usage is TRBJ1-1; D ambiguous. V was shortened by 3 bases and J by 2 bases, with 13 bases between the two germline ends. The CDR3 sequence is 15 residues long. Germline assignment: CDR1 MNHEY and CDR2 SMNVEV (reference sequence). This CDR3 is CASSFQTTSNTEAFF. CDR3 sequence (DNA): TGTGCCAGCAGTTTCCAAACCACCTCCAACACTGAAGCTTTCTTT.

This chain links TRBV7-3 with TRBJ2-6; TRBD1 might be the D (6 bases). V lost 6 bases, J lost 3 bases, and 12 bases lay in between. The CDR3 extends over 15 amino acids. Germline V lookup: CDR1 SGHTA, CDR2 FQGTGA. CDR3 residues: CASSRQGGGANVLTF. The DNA for the CDR3 is TGTGCCAGCAGTCGACAAGGGGGTGGGGCCAACGTCCTGACTTTC.

The rearrangement links TRBV9 to TRBJ1-5; no firm D call. Germline CDR1 and CDR2: SGDLS and YYNGEE. The CDR3 totals 14 residues. The germline V and J ends were trimmed by 2 bases and 0 bases, with 6 bases remaining between them. CDR3 sequence reads: CASSVKDSNQPQHF. The CDR3 DNA is TGTGCCAGCAGCGTCAAAGATAGCAATCAGCCCCAGCATTTT.

This clone has just one count. J is TRBJ1-1 and V is TRBV6-1, with D unresolved. From germline, CDR1 is MNHNS and CDR2 SASEGT. This CDR3 has 11 residues. With 5 bases removed from V and 11 bases from J, the gap between germline ends came to 12 bases. Here the CDR3 reads CASSIHWQAFF. CDR3 coding DNA: TGTGCCAGCAGTATACACTGGCAGGCTTTCTTT.

This sequence joins TRBV28 and TRBJ2-7; tentative D call: TRBD2 (6 bases). This CDR3 has 14 residues. Trimming took 5 bases from V and 1 from J, leaving 12 bases between them. Per germline, CDR1 MDHEN and CDR2 SYDVKM. The CDR3 loop reads CASSVRAGSYEQYF. DNA of the CDR3: TGTGCCAGCAGTGTAAGGGCGGGGTCCTACGAGCAGTACTTC.

V usage is TRBV6-6 and J usage is TRBJ2-1; 9 bases agree with TRBD1. Trimming at V came to 4 bases and at J to 8 bases, leaving 12 bases not matched to a gene. CDR3 size: 16 residues. The germline CDR1 and CDR2 sequences are MNHNY and SVGAGI (reference sequence). CDR3 region: CASSSILGTGTDEQFF. The CDR3 nucleotides read TGTGCCAGCAGTTCCATCTTAGGGACAGGGACCGATGAGCAGTTCTTC.

The V call is TRBV5-4, the J call TRBJ2-5; TRBD1 aligns across 8 bases. Germline V lookup: CDR1 SGHNT, CDR2 YYREEE (reference sequence). Trimming took 0 bases from V and 0 from J; bases not matched to a gene: 7. This CDR3 has 17 amino acids. The CDR3 reads CASSLGTGRSHQETQYF. CDR3 sequence (DNA): TGTGCCAGCAGCTTGGGGACAGGGAGGTCCCACCAAGAGACCCAGTACTTC.

V and J are TRBV19 and TRBJ2-1; TRBD2 agrees at 14 bases. V lost 11 bases, J lost 7 bases, and 4 bases stayed unmatched. The CDR3 runs to 13 residues. Germline V gene data show CDR1 as LNHDA and CDR2 as SQIVND (reference sequence). The CDR3 here is CAVGTSGRNEQFF. The CDR3, as DNA: TGTGCCGTGGGGACTAGCGGGAGAAATGAGCAGTTCTTC.

V usage is TRBV11-2 and J usage is TRBJ2-7, with 14 bases fitting TRBD2. The CDR3 loop spans 18 amino acids. Trimming cost V 1 base and J 5 bases; bases outside gene matches: 10. The germline gives CDR1 SGHAT, CDR2 FQNNGV. CDR3 sequence (DNA): TGTGCCAGCAGCTTAGTGACCTCGACTAGCGGGGGGGCCAACGAGCAGTACTTC. It yields the protein CASSLVTSTSGGANEQYF. The full variable domain, completed using reference TRBV11-2 and TRBJ2-7, is EAGVAQSPRYKIIEKRQSVAFWCNPISGHATLYWYQQILGQGPKLLIQFQNNGVVDDSQLPKDRFSAERLKGVDSTLKIQPAKLEDSAVYLCASSLVTSTSGGANEQYFGPGTRLTVT.